Listed below are T cell receptor beta chains from one sample, sequenced in a study of T cell therapy after organ transplantation. For these TCRs, the target antigens are not known. Only in-frame clones appear in the TCRdb table, and some are missing; sequencing was by immunoSEQ multiplex PCR. This table has over 45,000 clones, less than 95% appearing once. The source was CD8+ T cells from blood, collected before autologous CMV-specific T cell therapy. The receptors were sampled from a human patient who had received a solid organ transplant and had CMV disease. Each CDR3 is given with its conserved first and last residue. A D gene is named only where the DNA matches it firmly. Some rows have no size entry. The others give once, few or many, or a class for an expanded clone.

J,size,D,length,V,DNA,CDR3
TRBJ2-3,.,TRBD1,15,TRBV29-1,TGCAGCGTTGAAGGGTTCGGGACAGCTACAGATACGCAGTATTTT,CSVEGFGTATDTQYF
TRBJ2-7,.,.,15,TRBV27,TGTGCCAGCAGTTTTAGCCAAGAGTGGATCTACGAGCAGTACTTC,CASSFSQEWIYEQYF
TRBJ1-6,.,TRBD1,15,TRBV2,TGTGCCAGCAGTTTACCGGGACAGGGAGACTCACCCCTCCACTTT,CASSLPGQGDSPLHF
TRBJ2-7,.,TRBD2,15,TRBV4-1,TGCGCCAGCAGCCAAGCCCTAGCGGCCCCCTACGAGCAGTACTTC,CASSQALAAPYEQYF
TRBJ2-1,.,TRBD2,13,TRBV14,TGTGCCAGCAGCCATGGGGGGGGTAATGAGCAGTTCTTC,CASSHGGGNEQFF
TRBJ1-1,.,.,16,TRBV5-4,TGTGCCAGCAGCTTGGACGGCGGCAGGGGGAACACTGAAGCTTTCTTT,CASSLDGGRGNTEAFF
TRBJ1-2,once,.,13,TRBV6-5,TGTGCCAGCATCGACACCATTAACTATGGCTACACCTTC,CASIDTINYGYTF
TRBJ2-7,.,.,14,TRBV7-2,TGTGCCAGCACCCCTGTCCTAGCCTCCTACGAGCAGTACTTC,CASTPVLASYEQYF
TRBJ1-5,.,TRBD1,14,TRBV27,TGTGCCAGTACCGGGACAGGGGACAATCAGCCCCAGCATTTT,CASTGTGDNQPQHF
TRBJ2-7,.,.,10,TRBV29-1,TGCAGCGCAATCCTCTACGAGCAGTACTTC,CSAILYEQYF